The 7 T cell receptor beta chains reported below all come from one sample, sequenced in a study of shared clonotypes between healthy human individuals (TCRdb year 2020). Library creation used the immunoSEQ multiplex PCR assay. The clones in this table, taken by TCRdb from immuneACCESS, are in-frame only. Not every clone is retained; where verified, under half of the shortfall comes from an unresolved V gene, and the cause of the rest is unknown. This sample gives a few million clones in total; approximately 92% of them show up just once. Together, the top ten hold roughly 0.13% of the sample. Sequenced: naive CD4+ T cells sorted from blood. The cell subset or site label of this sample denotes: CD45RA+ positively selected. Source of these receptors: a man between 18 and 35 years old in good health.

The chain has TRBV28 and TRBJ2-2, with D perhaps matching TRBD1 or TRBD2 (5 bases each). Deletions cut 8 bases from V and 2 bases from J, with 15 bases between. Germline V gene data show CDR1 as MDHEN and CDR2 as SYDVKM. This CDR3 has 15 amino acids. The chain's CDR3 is CASGASPVNTGELFF. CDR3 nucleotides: TGTGCCAGCGGGGCTAGCCCCGTCAACACCGGGGAGCTGTTTTTT.

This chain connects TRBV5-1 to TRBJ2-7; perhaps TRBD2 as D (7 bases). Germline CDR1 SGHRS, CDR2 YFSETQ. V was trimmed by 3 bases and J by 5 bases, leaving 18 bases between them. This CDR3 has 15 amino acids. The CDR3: CASSSSGRGLDEQYF. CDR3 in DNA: TGCGCCAGCAGCTCCTCTGGGCGGGGGCTTGACGAGCAGTACTTC.

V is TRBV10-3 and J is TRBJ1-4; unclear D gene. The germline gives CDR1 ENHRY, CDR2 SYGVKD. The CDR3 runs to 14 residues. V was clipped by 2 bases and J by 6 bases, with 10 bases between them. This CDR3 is CAISERAADEKLFF. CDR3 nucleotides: TGTGCCATCAGTGAGCGGGCAGCAGATGAAAAACTGTTTTTT.

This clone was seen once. CDR3 residues: CASSLQSAPYNEQFF. CDR3 coding DNA: TGTGCCAGCAGCTTACAGTCGGCCCCTTACAATGAGCAGTTCTTC. V and J are TRBV7-9 and TRBJ2-1, with D uncertain. Trimming pared 2 bases from V and 4 bases from J, leaving 12 bases between. Germline V gene sequence: CDR1 SEHNR, CDR2 FQNEAQ (reference sequence). The CDR3 sequence is 15 residues long. The entire variable domain, with the rest obtained from reference TRBV7-9 and TRBJ2-1, is as follows: DTGVSQNPRHKITKRGQNVTFRCDPISEHNRLYWYRQTLGQGPEFLTYFQNEAQLEKSRLLSDRFSAERPKGSFSTLEIQRTEQGDSAMYLCASSLQSAPYNEQFFGPGTRLTVL.

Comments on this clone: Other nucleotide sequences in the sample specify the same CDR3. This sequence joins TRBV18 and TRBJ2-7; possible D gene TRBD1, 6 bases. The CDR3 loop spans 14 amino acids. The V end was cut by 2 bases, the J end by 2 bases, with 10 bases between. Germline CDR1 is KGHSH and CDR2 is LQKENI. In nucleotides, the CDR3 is TGTGCCAGCTCACCAACTACAGGGCCCTACGAGCAGTACTTC. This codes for CASSPTTGPYEQYF.

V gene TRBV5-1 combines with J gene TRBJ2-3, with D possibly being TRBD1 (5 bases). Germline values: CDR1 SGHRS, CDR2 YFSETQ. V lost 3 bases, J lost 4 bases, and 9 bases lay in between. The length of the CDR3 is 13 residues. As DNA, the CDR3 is TGCGCCAGCAGCTCAAGACAGTCAGATACGCAGTATTTT. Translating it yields CASSSRQSDTQYF. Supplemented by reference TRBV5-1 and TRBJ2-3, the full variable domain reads KAGVTQTPRYLIKTRGQQVTLSCSPISGHRSVSWYQQTPGQGLQFLFEYFSETQRNKGNFPGRFSGRQFSNSRSEMNVSTLELGDSALYLCASSSRQSDTQYFGPGTRLTVL.

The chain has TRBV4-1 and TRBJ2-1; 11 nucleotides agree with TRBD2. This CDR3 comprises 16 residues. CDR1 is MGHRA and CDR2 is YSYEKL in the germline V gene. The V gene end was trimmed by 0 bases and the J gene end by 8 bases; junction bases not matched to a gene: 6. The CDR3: CASSQEASGRNDEQFF. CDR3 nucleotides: TGCGCCAGCAGCCAAGAAGCTAGCGGGAGGAACGATGAGCAGTTCTTC.